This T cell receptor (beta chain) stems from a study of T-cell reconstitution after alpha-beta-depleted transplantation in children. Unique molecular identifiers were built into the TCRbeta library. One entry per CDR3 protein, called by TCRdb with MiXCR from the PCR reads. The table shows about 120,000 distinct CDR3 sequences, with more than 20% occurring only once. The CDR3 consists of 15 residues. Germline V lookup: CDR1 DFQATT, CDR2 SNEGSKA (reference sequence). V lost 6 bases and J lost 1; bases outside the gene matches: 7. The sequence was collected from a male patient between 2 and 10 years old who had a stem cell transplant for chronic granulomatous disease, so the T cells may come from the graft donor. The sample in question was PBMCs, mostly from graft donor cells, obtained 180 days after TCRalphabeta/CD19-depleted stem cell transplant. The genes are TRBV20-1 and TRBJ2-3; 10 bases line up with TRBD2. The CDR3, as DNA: TGCAGTGCAACTAAGCGGGAGGGGGGCACAGATACGCAGTATTTT. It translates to CSATKREGGTDTQYF.